These T cell receptor beta chains were read from a single sample in a study of T cell repertoires in cytomegalovirus infection. TCRdb ran MiXCR on the reads and lists one entry per CDR3 protein. The profile covers hundreds of thousands of distinct CDR3 sequences, with roughly 26% appearing a single time and around 8% taken by the ten largest. The sequenced sample consisted of CD8+ T cells from PBMCs. Receptors originate from a human donor in good health (CMV status not recorded). Some clones in this sample may be carry-over from other donors' samples. The CDR3 runs from the conserved cysteine through the conserved F or W. The order of the fields is V gene, J gene, D gene, clone size, CDR3 DNA, CDR3 protein. The D gene is left open where the match is weak. The size entry is marked missing in some rows and otherwise reads once, few, many or a size class.

TRBV20-1	TRBJ2-3	TRBD2	NA	TGCAGTGCTAGTCACGCTAGCGGTCCTGGAGATACGCAGTATTTT	CSASHASGPGDTQYF
TRBV19	TRBJ2-3	TRBD2	NA	TGTGCCAGTAGTATAGGGTCTAGCGGGGGGGCGGGCACAGATACGCAGTATTTT	CASSIGSSGGAGTDTQYF
TRBV7-2	TRBJ2-1	TRBD2	many	TGTGCCAGCAGCATCCTAGCGGGGGGGCCCTATGAGCAGTTCTTC	CASSILAGGPYEQFF
TRBV20-1	TRBJ2-7	NA	few	TGCAGTGCTAGTCCGACAGGCGATTTCTCCTACGAGCAGTACTTC	CSASPTGDFSYEQYF
TRBV5-1	TRBJ2-1	TRBD1	NA	TGCGCCAGCAGTCCCGGACAGGGGGCGGATGAGCAGTTCTTC	CASSPGQGADEQFF
TRBV5-6	TRBJ2-1	TRBD2	NA	TGTGCCAGCAGCTCTCTCGGGGGGACTAGCGGGGCTTCCTACAATGAGCAGTTCTTC	CASSSLGGTSGASYNEQFF
TRBV7-2	TRBJ2-6	NA	many	TGTGCCAGCAGCTTAGAGGCCTACTTCGCGGCTGGGGCCAACGTCCTGACTTTC	CASSLEAYFAAGANVLTF
TRBV6-1	TRBJ2-3	TRBD2	NA	TGTGCCAGCAGTGCGAGGCGGGGGGGTACAGATACGCAGTATTTT	CASSARRGGTDTQYF
TRBV5-1	TRBJ2-2	TRBD2	few	TGCGCCAGCAGGGAAGTTAGCGGGGTAACGAACACCGGGGAGCTGTTTTTT	CASREVSGVTNTGELFF
TRBV11-3	TRBJ2-3	TRBD2	NA	TGTGCCAGCAGCTTACAGCCACCCGGACTAGCGGGGGGAACAGATACGCAGTATTTT	CASSLQPPGLAGGTDTQYF